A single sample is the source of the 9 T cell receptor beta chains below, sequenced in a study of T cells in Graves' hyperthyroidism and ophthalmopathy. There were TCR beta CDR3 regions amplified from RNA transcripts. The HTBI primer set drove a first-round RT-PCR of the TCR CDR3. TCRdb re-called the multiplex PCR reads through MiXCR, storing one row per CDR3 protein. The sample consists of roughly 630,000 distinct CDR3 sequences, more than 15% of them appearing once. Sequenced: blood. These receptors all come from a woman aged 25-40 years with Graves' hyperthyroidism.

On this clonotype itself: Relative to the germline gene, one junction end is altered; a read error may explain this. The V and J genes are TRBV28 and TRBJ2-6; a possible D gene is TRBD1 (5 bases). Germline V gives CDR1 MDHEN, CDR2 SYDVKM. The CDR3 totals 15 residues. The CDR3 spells CASSGYAAGANVLIF. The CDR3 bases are TGTGCCAGCAGTGGATACGCCGCTGGGGCCAACGTCCTGATTTTC.

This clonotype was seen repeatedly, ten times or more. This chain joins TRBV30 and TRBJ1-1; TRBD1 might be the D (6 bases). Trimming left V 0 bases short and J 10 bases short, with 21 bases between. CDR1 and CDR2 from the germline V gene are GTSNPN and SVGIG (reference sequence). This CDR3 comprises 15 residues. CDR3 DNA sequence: TGTGCCTGGAGTGTAATGGACAGCCGACCACGGGGAGCTTTCTTT. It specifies CAWSVMDSRPRGAFF. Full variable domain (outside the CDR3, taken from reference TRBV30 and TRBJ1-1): SQTIHQWPATLVQPVGSPLSLECTVEGTSNPNLYWYRQAAGRGLQLLFYSVGIGQISSEVPQNLSASRPQDRQFILSSKKLLLSDSGFYLCAWSVMDSRPRGAFFGQGTRLTVV.

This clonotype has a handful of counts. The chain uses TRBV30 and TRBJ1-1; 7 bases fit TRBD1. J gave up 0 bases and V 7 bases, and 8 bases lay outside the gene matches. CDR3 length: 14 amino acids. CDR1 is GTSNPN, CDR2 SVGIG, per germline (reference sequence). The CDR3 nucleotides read TGTGCCTCCCGGACAGGAAAGGTGAACACTGAAGCTTTCTTT. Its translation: CASRTGKVNTEAFF.

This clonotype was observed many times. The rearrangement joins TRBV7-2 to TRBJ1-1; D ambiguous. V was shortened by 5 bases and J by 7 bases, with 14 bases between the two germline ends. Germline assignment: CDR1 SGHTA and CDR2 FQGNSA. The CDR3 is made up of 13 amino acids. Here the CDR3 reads CASSLGLRSEAFF. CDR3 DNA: TGTGCCAGCAGCCTCGGACTACGAAGTGAAGCTTTCTTT.

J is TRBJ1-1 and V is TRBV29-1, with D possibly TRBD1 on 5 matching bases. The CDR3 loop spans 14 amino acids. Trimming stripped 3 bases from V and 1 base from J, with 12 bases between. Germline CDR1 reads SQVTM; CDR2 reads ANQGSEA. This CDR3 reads CSVDSLRENTEAFF. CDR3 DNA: TGCAGCGTTGATTCCCTCAGGGAGAACACTGAAGCTTTCTTT.

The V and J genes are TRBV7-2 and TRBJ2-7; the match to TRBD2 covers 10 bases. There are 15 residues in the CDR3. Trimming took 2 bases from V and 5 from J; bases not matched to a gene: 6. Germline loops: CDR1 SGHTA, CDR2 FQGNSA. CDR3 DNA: TGTGCCAGCAGCTTACAAGCGGGAGGGCCTCACGAGCAGTACTTC. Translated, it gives CASSLQAGGPHEQYF.

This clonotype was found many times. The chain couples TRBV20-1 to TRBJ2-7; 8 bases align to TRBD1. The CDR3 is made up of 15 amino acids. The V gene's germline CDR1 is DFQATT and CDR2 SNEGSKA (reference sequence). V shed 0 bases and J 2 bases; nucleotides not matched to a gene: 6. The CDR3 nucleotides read TGCAGTGCTAGAGATTACAGGGGGATCACCTACGAGCAGTACTTC. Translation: CSARDYRGITYEQYF.

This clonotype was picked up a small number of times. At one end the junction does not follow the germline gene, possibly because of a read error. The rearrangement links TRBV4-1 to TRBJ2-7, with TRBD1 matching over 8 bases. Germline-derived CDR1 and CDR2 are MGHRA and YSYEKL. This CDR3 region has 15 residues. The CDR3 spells CASSQQGAGSYEQYF. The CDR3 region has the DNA TGCGCCAGCAGCCAACAGGGGGCCGGCTCCTACGAGCAGTACTTT.

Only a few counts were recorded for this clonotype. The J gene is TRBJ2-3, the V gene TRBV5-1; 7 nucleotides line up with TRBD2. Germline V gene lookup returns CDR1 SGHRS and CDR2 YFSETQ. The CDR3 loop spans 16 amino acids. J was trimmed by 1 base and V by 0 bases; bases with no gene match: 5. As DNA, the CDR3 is TGCGCCAGCAGCTTGGGGGTTCTAGCGGGCACAGATACGCAGTATTTT. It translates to CASSLGVLAGTDTQYF.